Below are 12 T cell receptor beta chains sequenced from a single sample in a study of CXCR3-negative and CXCR3-positive naive CD8 T cells. Study-wide results and caveats: For CXCR3-positive naive cells, TRB CDR3s were more hydrophobic than those of CXCR3-negative naive cells.

The TRB libraries of cDNA were built by UMI-labeled 5' RACE. From the 5' RACE reads, TCRdb lists one entry per CDR3 protein and no DNA. Across about 50,000 distinct CDR3 sequences, the top ten clones capture 0.56% of the sample. No antigen is known for these receptors. The material sequenced was naive CXCR3+ CD8+ T cells from blood. Documented subset: CD45RO-CCR7+CD27+CD95- naive CD8+ T cells expressing CXCR3 (TNR3+). The receptors were sampled from a human donor in good health. Some clones in this sample may be carry-over from other donors' samples.

The V and J genes are TRBV7-6 and TRBJ1-5; TCRdb names TRBD1, which stays unverified in the absence of DNA. Germline-derived CDR1 and CDR2 are SGHVS and FNYEAQ. CDR3 size: 16 residues. This CDR3 reads CASSLEGSGVNQPQHF.

This chain links TRBV7-9 with TRBJ2-5; the D call of TRBD1 rests on TCRdb alone, since no DNA is present to check it. The CDR3 consists of 16 residues. From germline, CDR1 is SEHNR and CDR2 FQNEAQ (reference sequence). The CDR3 loop reads CASSLPGTEIQETQYF.

The chain links TRBV7-2 to TRBJ2-3; there is no DNA to check the TCRdb D call of TRBD1. Germline values: CDR1 SGHTA, CDR2 FQGNSA. The CDR3 totals 15 residues. The CDR3 protein is CASSLESSPVDTQYF. The complete variable domain, with remaining parts taken from reference TRBV7-2 and TRBJ2-3, reads GAGVSQSPSNKVTEKGKDVELRCDPISGHTALYWYRQSLGQGLEFLIYFQGNSAPDKSGLPSDRFSAERTGGSVSTLTIQRTQQEDSAVYLCASSLESSPVDTQYFGPGTRLTVL.

The V call is TRBV25-1, the J call TRBJ2-7; TCRdb returns TRBD2, unconfirmable since there is no DNA. Germline assignment: CDR1 MGHDK and CDR2 SYGVNS. This CDR3 is built from 16 residues. CDR3 sequence reads: CASSGTSGDLFYEQYF.

V is TRBV28 and J is TRBJ2-7; TCRdb selects TRBD1, and the lack of DNA leaves this call unchecked. The germline V gene encodes CDR1 MDHEN and CDR2 SYDVKM. This CDR3 has 13 residues. CDR3 amino acids: CASRTGLGYEQYF.

This chain uses TRBV4-3 with TRBJ2-1; lacking DNA, the TRBD1 call made by TCRdb goes unchecked. Germline CDR1 LGHNA, CDR2 YSLEER. The CDR3 loop spans 16 amino acids. The chain's CDR3 is CASSETVRGIYNEQFF.

CDR3 in amino acids: CASSLRTGDSLSGANVLTF. The chain employs TRBV7-2 and TRBJ2-6; with no DNA, the TCRdb D assignment of TRBD1 cannot be verified. Germline V gene sequence: CDR1 SGHTA, CDR2 FQGNSA. The CDR3 spans 19 residues.

This chain uses TRBV7-3 with TRBJ2-1; TCRdb indicates TRBD2, and absent DNA this call remains unverified. Looked up from germline, CDR1 is SGHTA and CDR2 is FQGTGA. The CDR3 spans 14 residues. This CDR3 reads CASSPPDRYNEQFF.

The chain is built from TRBV5-5 and TRBJ2-7; there is no DNA to check the TCRdb D call of TRBD1. CDR1 and CDR2 (germline): SGHKS, YYEKEE (reference sequence). The CDR3 has 14 residues. CDR3 residues: CASSLGRGPYEQYF.

The CDR3 sequence is CASSSTTGVGETQYF. The chain uses TRBV6-5 and TRBJ2-5; lacking DNA, the TRBD1 call made by TCRdb goes unchecked. Germline CDR1 MNHEY, CDR2 SVGAGI. This CDR3 spans 15 amino acids.

The chain combines TRBV12-3 or TRBV12-4 with TRBJ2-2; no DNA is available, so the TRBD2 call from TCRdb remains unchecked. CDR3 length equals 12 residues. CDR3 loop: CASGSLGGELFF.

V usage is TRBV5-5 and J usage is TRBJ2-5. Germline CDR1 SGHKS, CDR2 YYEKEE (reference sequence). The CDR3 runs 12 residues. The CDR3 here is CASSFMRETQYF.